Below, one T cell receptor (beta chain) is given with its context. Its antigen is not identified. This entry comes from a study of OX40 agonist ivuxolimab in advanced cancers. People who had autoimmune disease history or systemic immunosuppression were excluded. Broader study findings: Clonal expansion from baseline to week 6 occurred in both CD4+ and CD8+ T cells.

Trimming took 2 bases from V and 9 from J; bases not matched to a gene: 7. Germline CDR1 MNHNS, CDR2 SASEGT. The CDR3 has 14 amino acids. Method: immunoSEQ multiplex PCR; TCRdb's copy keeps in-frame clones and lacks some. The sample consists of under 110,000 clones, about nine tenths of them appearing once. The source of this sequence is an adult with an advanced solid tumor such as melanoma, head and neck, liver or kidney cancer. The chain joins TRBV6-1 to TRBJ2-1, with 7 bases that match TRBD1. This specimen consisted of CD4+ or CD8+ T cells sorted from blood, obtained in a trial of the OX40 agonist ivuxolimab. CDR3 in amino acids: CASSETRGLGEQFF. In DNA, the CDR3 is TGTGCCAGCAGTGAAACAAGGGGGCTGGGTGAGCAGTTCTTC.